The rows below give T cell receptor beta chains drawn from one sample of a study of blood T cell repertoires in COVID-19. TCRdb's copy holds only in-frame clones and misses some; the assay was immunoSEQ multiplex PCR. The sample has 300,000 to 350,000 clones, 88% seen once. Specimen: peripheral blood. The receptors stem from a woman in her twenties or thirties with COVID-19, enrolled during active disease. Both conserved end residues are part of each CDR3. The D gene is left open where the match is weak. Some rows mark clone size as missing; the rest say once, few, many or name a class of expanded clone.

length	V	size	J	D	DNA	CDR3
17	TRBV7-2	-	TRBJ2-5	TRBD2	TGTGCCAGCAGCCCGGGTAGCGGGGGGTTATTTGGAGAGACCCAGTACTTC	CASSPGSGGLFGETQYF
15	TRBV5-1	-	TRBJ1-1	-	TGCGCCAGCAGCTTGGATGTCAGGGGGAACACTGAAGCTTTCTTT	CASSLDVRGNTEAFF
12	TRBV7-9	-	TRBJ2-3	-	TGTGCCAGCAGCCGCGGAAAAGATACGCAGTATTTT	CASSRGKDTQYF
16	TRBV9	-	TRBJ1-1	TRBD1	TGTGCCAGCAGCGTAGCTGGGACAGGGGGCCTCACTGAAGCTTTCTTT	CASSVAGTGGLTEAFF
15	TRBV10-1	-	TRBJ2-1	TRBD2	TGCGCCAGCAGTGAGCGGGGGGGCCGGGCACATGGTCAGTTCTTC	CASSERGGRAHGQFF
15	TRBV19	-	TRBJ1-1	TRBD1	TGTGCCAGTAGTACTACTCCGGGACAGGGGACTGAAGCTTTCTTT	CASSTTPGQGTEAFF
14	TRBV9	-	TRBJ2-1	-	TGTGCCAGCAGCGTAGGACTGGAATACAATGAGCAGTTCTTC	CASSVGLEYNEQFF
11	TRBV29-1	-	TRBJ2-1	TRBD1	TGCAGCGTTTTCGACAGGGGACAGCAGTTCTTC	CSVFDRGQQFF
18	TRBV15	-	TRBJ2-3	-	TGTGCCACCAGCAGAGATCTACGCGGGCGGGGAGGCACAGATACGCAGTATTTT	CATSRDLRGRGGTDTQYF
11	TRBV14	-	TRBJ2-3	-	TGTGCCAGCAGCCAGGCTGATACGCAGTATTTT	CASSQADTQYF
13	TRBV7-2	-	TRBJ1-5	-	TGTGCCAGCAGCTTTACAGGGATAGAGCCCCAGCATTTT	CASSFTGIEPQHF
18	TRBV18	-	TRBJ2-1	TRBD2	TGTGCCAGCTCACCAGGGACTAGCGGGGGGCGACCCTACAATGAGCAGTTCTTC	CASSPGTSGGRPYNEQFF
16	TRBV18	-	TRBJ1-3	-	TGTGCCAGCTCACTTTCGCAGGGTTTTACTGGAAACACCATATATTTT	CASSLSQGFTGNTIYF
14	TRBV2	few	TRBJ1-5	-	TGTGCCAGCAGCCCGGTGGGGGCAACTCAGCCCCAGCATTTT	CASSPVGATQPQHF
14	TRBV5-1	-	TRBJ1-3	-	TGCGCCAGCAGTGACGGACAGCCTGGAAACACCATATATTTT	CASSDGQPGNTIYF
13	TRBV6-5	-	TRBJ1-2	-	TGTGCCAGCACTACGACGGGGGTCTATGGCTACACCTTC	CASTTTGVYGYTF
19	TRBV3-1/TRBV3-2	-	TRBJ1-3	-	TGTGCCAGCAGCCAAGATCGGGACACGTTAGGTAGACCTGGAAACACCATATATTTT	CASSQDRDTLGRPGNTIYF
13	TRBV18	-	TRBJ2-2	TRBD2	TGTGCCAGCTCACAGCGGGGGACCGGGGAGCTGTTTTTT	CASSQRGTGELFF
13	TRBV11-3	-	TRBJ2-5	TRBD1	TGTGCCAGCAGACCAGGGGGCGCGGAGACCCAGTACTTC	CASRPGGAETQYF
15	TRBV25-1	once	TRBJ1-1	TRBD1	TGTGCCAGCAGTGATGGGAGACAGGGGAACACTGAAGCTTTCTTT	CASSDGRQGNTEAFF
17	TRBV4-3	-	TRBJ2-7	TRBD2	TGCGCCAGCAGCCAAGGAACTAGCGGGGGGGGTGAGAACGAGCAGTACTTC	CASSQGTSGGGENEQYF
17	TRBV11-2	few	TRBJ2-2	TRBD2	TGTGCCAGCAGCGGGGGGGCTAGCGGGTTTTTCACCGGGGAGCTGTTTTTT	CASSGGASGFFTGELFF
14	TRBV7-2	-	TRBJ1-2	-	TGTGCCAGCAGCTTTCAAGCATATCTGCGGGGCTACACCTTC	CASSFQAYLRGYTF
14	TRBV3-1/TRBV3-2	-	TRBJ1-6	TRBD1	TGTGCCAGCAGCCAATCTTACAGGGGTTCACCCCTCCACTTT	CASSQSYRGSPLHF
14	TRBV30	-	TRBJ1-3	-	TGTGCCTGGAGTGTGTACAGGGCTGGAAACACCATATATTTT	CAWSVYRAGNTIYF
15	TRBV2	many	TRBJ2-3	-	TGTGCCAGCACGGGGACAAATTATGGCACAGATACGCAGTATTTT	CASTGTNYGTDTQYF
15	TRBV28	-	TRBJ1-5	-	TGTGCCAGCAGCCCCTCATGGGCAGGGGTCCAGCCCCAGCATTTT	CASSPSWAGVQPQHF
13	TRBV9	-	TRBJ1-3	TRBD1	TGTGCCAGCGGACAGGGAAGGGGAAACACCATATATTTT	CASGQGRGNTIYF
17	TRBV7-6	-	TRBJ2-7	-	TGTGCCAGCAGCTTCACAGTCTCCTCATTTAGCTCCTACGAGCAGTACTTC	CASSFTVSSFSSYEQYF
13	TRBV7-9	-	TRBJ1-2	-	TGTGCCAGCAGCTCCGACAGCTACTATGGCTACACCTTC	CASSSDSYYGYTF
15	TRBV4-1	-	TRBJ2-1	TRBD2	TGCGCCAGCAGCCAAGACTCTACTAGCGGGGGGGAGCAGTTCTTC	CASSQDSTSGGEQFF
14	TRBV18	-	TRBJ1-1	-	TGTGCCAGCTCACTCCGGGGGGAGAACACTGAAGCTTTCTTT	CASSLRGENTEAFF
12	TRBV11-2	once	TRBJ1-1	-	TGTGCCAGCAGCTTAGCCGGGACTGAAGCTTTCTTT	CASSLAGTEAFF
18	TRBV14	-	TRBJ2-5	TRBD2	TGTGCCAGCAGCCAAGGGACTAGCGGCCCATTGTACCAAGAGACCCAGTACTTC	CASSQGTSGPLYQETQYF
15	TRBV9	-	TRBJ2-1	TRBD2	TGTGCCAGCAGCGTGCTAGCGGGGGGCTTCGCTGAGCAGTTCTTC	CASSVLAGGFAEQFF
16	TRBV27	once	TRBJ1-2	-	TGTGCCAGCAGGGGTAGTGTCGGACTGAAAGACTATGGCTACACCTTC	CASRGSVGLKDYGYTF
9	TRBV20-1	-	TRBJ2-5	-	TGCAGTGCAACTCGGACCCAGTACTTC	CSATRTQYF
13	TRBV2	once	TRBJ1-1	TRBD1	TGTGCCAGGGGGACAGTCATGAACACTGAAGCTTTCTTT	CARGTVMNTEAFF
13	TRBV10-1	-	TRBJ2-2	-	TGCGCCAGCAGCCCGGGGAACACCGGGGAGCTGTTTTTT	CASSPGNTGELFF
18	TRBV29-1	-	TRBJ2-3	TRBD2	TGCAGCGTTGCACCAGGCGTTACGGCGGGGGAAATCACAGATACGCAGTATTTT	CSVAPGVTAGEITDTQYF
14	TRBV6-5	-	TRBJ2-2	-	TGTGCCAGCAGTAGGGACTGGAACACCGGGGAGCTGTTTTTT	CASSRDWNTGELFF
16	TRBV7-8	-	TRBJ1-6	-	TGTGCCAGCAGCTTAGGGAGTGGCTCCTATAATTCACCCCTCCACTTT	CASSLGSGSYNSPLHF
13	TRBV6-5	once	TRBJ2-5	-	TGTGCCAGCAGCAAGACAGCCCAAGAGACCCAGTACTTC	CASSKTAQETQYF
16	TRBV18	-	TRBJ1-4	-	TGTGCCAGCTCACCAGCTTCGGGGGGAGGTCGTGAAAAACTGTTTTTT	CASSPASGGGREKLFF
15	TRBV7-9	-	TRBJ1-1	-	TGTGCCAGCAGCCCATTCAGGGGCGTGGACACTGAAGCTTTCTTT	CASSPFRGVDTEAFF
15	TRBV5-4	once	TRBJ1-5	-	TGTGCCAGCAGCTCATGGGAAACAGGGAATCAGCCCCAGCATTTT	CASSSWETGNQPQHF